This T cell receptor beta chain was captured in a study of spatial heterogeneity in lung cancer. Findings and limits, study-wide: Higher tumor mutation counts went along with higher counts of expanded intratumoral alpha and beta TCRs. Alpha chains reached an estimated coverage of roughly 7.1% of tumor T cells, and beta chains about 13%.

Trimming at V came to 0 bases and at J to 8 bases, leaving 5 bases not matched to a gene. Germline CDR1 and CDR2: SGHNT and YYREEE (reference sequence). The CDR3 has 15 residues. Regarding time point: sample taken at primary tumor resection. Unsorted whole RNA from tumor, nontumor lung or frozen PBMC underwent sequencing. By sample share, this clonotype is medium-sized. Its matching antigen is unknown. MiXCR, applied by TCRdb to the 5' RACE reads, yields one record per CDR3 protein. The sample consists of 4,000 to 5,500 distinct CDR3 sequences, around 12% of them appearing once. This TCR was recovered from a male donor with early-stage non-small cell lung cancer. The sequencing here drew on lung tumor tissue, taken at surgery. The chain has TRBV5-4 and TRBJ1-6, with TRBD1 identical over 7 bases. The CDR3 protein is CASSLAGGMDSPLHF. CDR3 in DNA: TGTGCCAGCAGCTTGGCAGGGGGAATGGATTCACCCCTCCACTTT.